This T cell receptor beta chain is from a study of T cell responses to AZD1222 COVID-19 vaccine. Method: immunoSEQ multiplex PCR; TCRdb's copy keeps in-frame clones and lacks some. The table has fewer than 200,000 clones, roughly nine tenths seen once. This CDR3 spans 15 amino acids. J lost 0 bases, V lost 4 bases, and 5 bases had no gene match. CDR1 and CDR2 (germline): ENHRY, SYGVKD. This receptor was obtained from an adult in good health. The chain recombines TRBV10-3 with TRBJ1-2; 7 bases are a match to TRBD1. Specimen: peripheral blood, collected on day 0 of AZD1222 vaccination. The CDR3 reads CAISGGTASNYGYTF. DNA for the CDR3: TGTGCCATCAGTGGGGGGACAGCTTCTAACTATGGCTACACCTTC.